Presented here are 8 T cell receptor beta chains from one specimen sequenced in a study of blood T cell repertoires in COVID-19. Libraries were prepared by immunoSEQ multiplex PCR; TCRdb keeps only in-frame clonotypes and omits some of them. The sample includes roughly 200,000 clones, more than 75% of them seen just once. Sequencing was carried out using peripheral blood. These receptors originate from a man aged 80 or over with acute or convalescent COVID-19.

This clone was recorded a few times. The chain joins TRBV4-1 to TRBJ1-1, with no clear D. This CDR3 is 16 amino acids long. The germline V and J ends were trimmed by 1 base and 0 bases, with 12 bases remaining between them. The germline V gene has CDR1 MGHRA and CDR2 YSYEKL. The CDR3: CASSQGSRQVNTEAFF. CDR3 coding DNA: TGCGCCAGCAGCCAAGGATCCAGGCAGGTGAACACTGAAGCTTTCTTT.

This chain uses TRBV6-5 with TRBJ2-7; 11 bases agree with TRBD1. Germline CDR1 MNHEY, CDR2 SVGAGI. The CDR3 has 14 amino acids. The V gene end was trimmed by 5 bases and the J gene end by 3 bases; junction bases not matched to a gene: 3. CDR3 DNA: TGTGCCAGCAGTACGGGGACAGGGGGCTACGAGCAGTACTTC. The encoded protein is CASSTGTGGYEQYF.

The chain couples TRBV7-3 to TRBJ2-5, with D perhaps TRBD2 (6 bases). Germline lookup yields CDR1 SGHTA and CDR2 FQGTGA. Trimming took 5 bases from V and 4 from J, leaving 14 bases between them. The CDR3 has 14 residues. The CDR3 is CASSPPLAIETQYF. The CDR3 region has the DNA TGTGCCAGCAGCCCCCCGCTAGCGATAGAGACCCAGTACTTC.

This chain connects TRBV14 to TRBJ2-1; D possibly corresponds to TRBD1 (5 bases). Germline values: CDR1 SGHDN, CDR2 FVKESK. The CDR3 length is 17 residues. Trimming shortened V by 0 bases and J by 2 bases, and 14 bases separated the two germline ends. The CDR3 nucleotides read TGTGCCAGCAGCCAAGATCACTTCCAGGGTCCCTACAATGAGCAGTTCTTC. Protein product: CASSQDHFQGPYNEQFF.

The chain links TRBV7-9 to TRBJ2-2; 8 bases are shared with TRBD2. With 5 bases clipped from V and 1 base from J, the junction kept 9 bases outside the gene matches. The germline V gene encodes CDR1 SEHNR and CDR2 FQNEAQ (reference sequence). This CDR3 region has 17 residues. The CDR3 sequence is CASSLGEAGENTGELFF. CDR3 sequence (DNA): TGTGCCAGCAGCCTCGGGGAAGCGGGAGAGAACACCGGGGAGCTGTTTTTT.

The genes are TRBV6-5 and TRBJ1-1, with D unresolved. The germline CDR1 and CDR2 sequences are MNHEY and SVGAGI. The CDR3 length is 15 residues. The V and J ends lost 2 bases and 0 bases respectively, with 10 bases between them. The CDR3 bases are TGTGCCAGCAGTTACCGTCGGGGTTTGAACACTGAAGCTTTCTTT. This sequence encodes CASSYRRGLNTEAFF.

The chain joins TRBV18 to TRBJ2-1; D may be TRBD2 (6 bases). The CDR3 has 14 amino acids. Between the trimmed V and J ends, which lost 5 bases and 10 bases, there was a span of 18 bases. Germline loops: CDR1 KGHSH, CDR2 LQKENI. For the CDR3, the DNA is TGTGCCAGCTCAGACGACCTTACTACTAGCGAGCAGTTCTTC. Protein sequence: CASSDDLTTSEQFF.

The CDR3 DNA reads as TGTGCCAGCAAGACAGGGGGGACAGATACGCAGTATTTT. Protein: CASKTGGTDTQYF. The rearrangement uses TRBV28 and TRBJ2-3; 9 bases are a match to TRBD1. The CDR3 consists of 13 residues. The V gene end was trimmed by 7 bases and the J gene end by 3 bases; junction bases not matched to a gene: 2. CDR1 MDHEN and CDR2 SYDVKM come from the germline V gene. The full variable domain, in which reference TRBV28 and TRBJ2-3 provide the parts outside the CDR3, is DVKVTQSSRYLVKRTGEKVFLECVQDMDHENMFWYRQDPGLGLRLIYFSYDVKMKEKGDIPEGYSVSREKKERFSLILESASTNQTSMYLCASKTGGTDTQYFGPGTRLTVL.